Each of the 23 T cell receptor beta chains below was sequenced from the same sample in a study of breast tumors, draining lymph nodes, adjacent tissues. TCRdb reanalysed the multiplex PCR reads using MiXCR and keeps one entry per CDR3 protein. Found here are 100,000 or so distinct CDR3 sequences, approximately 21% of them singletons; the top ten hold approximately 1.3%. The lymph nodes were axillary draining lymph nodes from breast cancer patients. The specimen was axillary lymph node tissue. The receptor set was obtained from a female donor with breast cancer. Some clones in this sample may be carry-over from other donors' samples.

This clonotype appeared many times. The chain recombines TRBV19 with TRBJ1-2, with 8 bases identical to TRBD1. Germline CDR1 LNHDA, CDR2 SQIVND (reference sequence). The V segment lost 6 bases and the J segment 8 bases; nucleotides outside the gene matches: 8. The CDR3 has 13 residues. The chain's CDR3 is CASSWTGPQGYTF. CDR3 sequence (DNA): TGTGCCAGTAGCTGGACAGGGCCGCAGGGCTACACCTTC.

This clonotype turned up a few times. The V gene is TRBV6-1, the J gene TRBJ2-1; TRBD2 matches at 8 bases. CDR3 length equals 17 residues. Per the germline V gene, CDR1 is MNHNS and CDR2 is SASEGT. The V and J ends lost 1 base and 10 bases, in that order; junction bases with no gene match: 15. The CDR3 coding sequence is TGTGCCAGCAGTGAAGACCACTACGTAGCGGGGCTAGGGGAGCAGTTCTTC. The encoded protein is CASSEDHYVAGLGEQFF.

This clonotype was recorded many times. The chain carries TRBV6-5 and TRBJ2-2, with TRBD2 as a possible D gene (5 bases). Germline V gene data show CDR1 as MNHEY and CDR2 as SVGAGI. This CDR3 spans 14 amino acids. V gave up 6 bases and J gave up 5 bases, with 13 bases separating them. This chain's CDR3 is CASSRRGGTGELFF. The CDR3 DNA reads TGTGCCAGCAGCCGCCGCGGCGGGACCGGGGAGCTGTTTTTT.

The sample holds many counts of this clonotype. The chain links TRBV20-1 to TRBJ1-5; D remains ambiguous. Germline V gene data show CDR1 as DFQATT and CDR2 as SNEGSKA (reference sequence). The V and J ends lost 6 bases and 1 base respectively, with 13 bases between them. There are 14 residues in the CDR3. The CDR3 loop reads CSASPGRSNQPQHF. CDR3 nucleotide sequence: TGCAGTGCCTCCCCCGGGAGAAGCAATCAGCCCCAGCATTTT.

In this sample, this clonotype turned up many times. The CDR3 is CASSRQGVNTGELFF. The DNA for the CDR3 is TGTGCCAGCAGCCGACAGGGGGTGAACACCGGGGAGCTGTTTTTT. V and J are TRBV7-3 and TRBJ2-2, with 9 positions matching TRBD1. The trim removed 5 bases at V and 1 base at J, leaving 2 bases unmatched. The germline V gene encodes CDR1 SGHTA and CDR2 FQGTGA. The CDR3 is 15 amino acids.

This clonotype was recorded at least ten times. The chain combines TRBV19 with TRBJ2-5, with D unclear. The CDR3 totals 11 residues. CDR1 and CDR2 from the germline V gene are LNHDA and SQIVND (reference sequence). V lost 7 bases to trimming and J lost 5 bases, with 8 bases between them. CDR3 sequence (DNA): TGTGCCAGTATGGTGGGGGAGACCCAGTACTTC. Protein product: CASMVGETQYF.

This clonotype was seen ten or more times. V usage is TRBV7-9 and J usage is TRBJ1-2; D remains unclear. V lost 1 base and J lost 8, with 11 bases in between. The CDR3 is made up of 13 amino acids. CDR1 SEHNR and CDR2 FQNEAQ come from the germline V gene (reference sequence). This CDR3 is CASSLGSSLGYTF. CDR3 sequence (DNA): TGTGCCAGCAGCTTAGGGTCCTCATTAGGCTACACCTTC.

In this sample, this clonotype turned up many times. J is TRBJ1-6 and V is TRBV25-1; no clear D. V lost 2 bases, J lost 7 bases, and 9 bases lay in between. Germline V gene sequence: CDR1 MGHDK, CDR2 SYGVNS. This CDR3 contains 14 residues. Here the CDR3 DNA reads TGTGCCAGCAGTGAACGACCCCGCAATTCACCCCTCCACTTT. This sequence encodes CASSERPRNSPLHF.

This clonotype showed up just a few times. The CDR3 DNA follows: TGTGCCAGCAGTTTAGGGGCTAGTAGTATATCCGAGACCCAGTACTTC. Protein sequence: CASSLGASSISETQYF. This chain uses TRBV27 with TRBJ2-5, with TRBD1 as a possible D gene (5 bases). CDR3 length equals 16 residues. V lost 2 bases and J lost 5, with 18 bases in between. Germline loops: CDR1 MNHEY, CDR2 SMNVEV (reference sequence).

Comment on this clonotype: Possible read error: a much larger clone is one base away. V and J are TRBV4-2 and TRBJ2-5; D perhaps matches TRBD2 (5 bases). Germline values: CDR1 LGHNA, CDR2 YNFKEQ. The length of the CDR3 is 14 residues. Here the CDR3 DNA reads TGTGCCAGCAGCGCGAGCGGACTCCAAGGGACCCAGTACTTC. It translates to CASSASGLQGTQYF.

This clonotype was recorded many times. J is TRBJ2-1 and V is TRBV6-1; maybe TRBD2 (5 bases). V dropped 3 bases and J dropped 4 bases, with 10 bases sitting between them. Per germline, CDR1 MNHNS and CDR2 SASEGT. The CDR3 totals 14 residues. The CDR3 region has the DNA TGTGCCAGCAGTGACGGGGTGGAGTACAATGAGCAGTTCTTC. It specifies CASSDGVEYNEQFF.

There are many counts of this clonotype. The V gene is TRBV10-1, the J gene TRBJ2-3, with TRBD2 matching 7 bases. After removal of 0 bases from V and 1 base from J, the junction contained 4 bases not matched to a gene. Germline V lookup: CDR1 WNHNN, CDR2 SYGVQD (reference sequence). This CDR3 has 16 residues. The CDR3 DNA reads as TGCGCCAGCAGTGAGTCAGGAACTAGCGGCACAGATACGCAGTATTTT. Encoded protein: CASSESGTSGTDTQYF.

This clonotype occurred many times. This CDR3 is CASSEVQGAWQYF. The CDR3 nucleotides read TGTGCCAGCAGTGAAGTGCAGGGGGCTTGGCAGTACTTC. This chain links TRBV2 with TRBJ2-7; TRBD1 agrees at 8 bases. V shed 1 base, J shed 9 bases, and the junction held 5 bases outside the gene matches. This CDR3 is built from 13 residues. Germline CDR1 is SNHLY and CDR2 is FYNNEI. Based on the CDR3 plus reference TRBV2 and TRBJ2-7, the full variable domain is EPEVTQTPSHQVTQMGQEVILRCVPISNHLYFYWYRQILGQKVEFLVSFYNNEISEKSEIFDDQFSVERPDGSNFTLKIRSTKLEDSAMYFCASSEVQGAWQYFGPGTRLTVT.

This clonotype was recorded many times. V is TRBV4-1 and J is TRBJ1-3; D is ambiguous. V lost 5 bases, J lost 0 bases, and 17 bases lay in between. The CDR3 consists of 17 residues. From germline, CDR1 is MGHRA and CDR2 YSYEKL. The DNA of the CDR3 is TGCGCCAGCAGCGACTCTGAAGGACCCCACTCTGGAAACACCATATATTTT. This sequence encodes CASSDSEGPHSGNTIYF.

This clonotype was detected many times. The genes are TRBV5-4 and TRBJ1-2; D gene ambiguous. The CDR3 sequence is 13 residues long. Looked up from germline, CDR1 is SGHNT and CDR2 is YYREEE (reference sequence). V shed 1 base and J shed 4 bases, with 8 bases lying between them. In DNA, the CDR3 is TGTGCCAGCAGCTTGTTTGGAACCTATGGCTACACCTTC. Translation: CASSLFGTYGYTF.

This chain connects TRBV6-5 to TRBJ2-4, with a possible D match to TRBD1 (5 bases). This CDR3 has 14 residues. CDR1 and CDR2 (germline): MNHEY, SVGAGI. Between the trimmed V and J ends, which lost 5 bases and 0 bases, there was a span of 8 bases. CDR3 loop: CASSGALAKNIQYF. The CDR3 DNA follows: TGTGCCAGCAGTGGGGCCCTAGCCAAAAACATTCAGTACTTC.

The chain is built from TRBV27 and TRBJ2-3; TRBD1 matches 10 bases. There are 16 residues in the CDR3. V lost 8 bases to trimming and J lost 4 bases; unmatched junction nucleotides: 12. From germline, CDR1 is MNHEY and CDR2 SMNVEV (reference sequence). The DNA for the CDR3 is TGTGCCAGCCAAGACAGCCCGGGACAGGGGTCAGATACGCAGTATTTT. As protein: CASQDSPGQGSDTQYF.

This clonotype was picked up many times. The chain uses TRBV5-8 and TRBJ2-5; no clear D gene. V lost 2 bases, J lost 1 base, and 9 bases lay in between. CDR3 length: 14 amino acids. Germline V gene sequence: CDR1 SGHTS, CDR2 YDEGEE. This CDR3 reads CASSFAGVQETQYF. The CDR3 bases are TGTGCCAGCAGCTTTGCTGGGGTCCAAGAGACCCAGTACTTC.

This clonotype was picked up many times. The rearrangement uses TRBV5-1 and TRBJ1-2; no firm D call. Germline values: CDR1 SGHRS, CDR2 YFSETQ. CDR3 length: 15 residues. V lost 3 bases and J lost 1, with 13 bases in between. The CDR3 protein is CASSSNGEVNYGYTF. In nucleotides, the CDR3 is TGCGCCAGCAGCTCCAATGGGGAGGTTAACTATGGCTACACCTTC.

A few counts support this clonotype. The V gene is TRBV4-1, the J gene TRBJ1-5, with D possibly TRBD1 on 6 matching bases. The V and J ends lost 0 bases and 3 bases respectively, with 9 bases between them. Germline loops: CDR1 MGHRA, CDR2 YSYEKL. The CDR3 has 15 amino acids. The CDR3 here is CASSQDGTPNQPQHF. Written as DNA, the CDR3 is TGCGCCAGCAGCCAAGACGGGACACCCAATCAGCCCCAGCATTTT.

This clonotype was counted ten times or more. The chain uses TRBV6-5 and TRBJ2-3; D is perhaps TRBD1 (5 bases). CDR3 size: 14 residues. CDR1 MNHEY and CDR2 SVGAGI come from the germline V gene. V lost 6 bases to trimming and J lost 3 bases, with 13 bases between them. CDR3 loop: CASSLDGATDTQYF. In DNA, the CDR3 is TGTGCCAGCAGCCTCGATGGGGCAACAGATACGCAGTATTTT.

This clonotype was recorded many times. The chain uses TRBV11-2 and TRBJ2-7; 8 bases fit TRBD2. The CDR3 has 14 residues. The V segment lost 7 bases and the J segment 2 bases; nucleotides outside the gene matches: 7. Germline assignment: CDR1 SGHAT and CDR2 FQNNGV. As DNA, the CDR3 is TGTGCCAGCACCGTTGGGGGACTAGCCTACGAGCAGTACTTC. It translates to CASTVGGLAYEQYF.

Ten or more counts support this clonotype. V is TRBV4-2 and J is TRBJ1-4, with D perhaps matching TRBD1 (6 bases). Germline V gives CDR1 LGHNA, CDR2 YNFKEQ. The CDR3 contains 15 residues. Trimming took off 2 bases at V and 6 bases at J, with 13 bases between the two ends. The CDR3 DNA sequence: TGTGCCAGCAGCCAACGAGGGGGGACACATGAAAAACTGTTTTTT. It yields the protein CASSQRGGTHEKLFF.